The source of this T cell receptor beta chain is a study of PD-L1 blockade in urothelial cancer. The V and J ends lost 10 bases and 3 bases respectively, with 19 bases between them. Germline V gene sequence: CDR1 MNHEY, CDR2 SVGAGI. The CDR3 has 14 amino acids. TCRdb's table, derived via immunoSEQ multiplex PCR, lists solely in-frame clones and lacks some. The sample carries about 100,000 clones, roughly nine tenths recorded once. The genes are TRBV6-5 and TRBJ2-7; the D gene is possibly TRBD2 (6 bases). The TCR originated in a woman older than 75 with urothelial cancer. The sample here was PBMCs, taken around atezolizumab (anti-PD-L1) treatment. In nucleotides, the CDR3 is TGTGCCACCTCAACCGGAGGGAGGTTCTACGAGCAGTACTTC. This encodes CATSTGGRFYEQYF.